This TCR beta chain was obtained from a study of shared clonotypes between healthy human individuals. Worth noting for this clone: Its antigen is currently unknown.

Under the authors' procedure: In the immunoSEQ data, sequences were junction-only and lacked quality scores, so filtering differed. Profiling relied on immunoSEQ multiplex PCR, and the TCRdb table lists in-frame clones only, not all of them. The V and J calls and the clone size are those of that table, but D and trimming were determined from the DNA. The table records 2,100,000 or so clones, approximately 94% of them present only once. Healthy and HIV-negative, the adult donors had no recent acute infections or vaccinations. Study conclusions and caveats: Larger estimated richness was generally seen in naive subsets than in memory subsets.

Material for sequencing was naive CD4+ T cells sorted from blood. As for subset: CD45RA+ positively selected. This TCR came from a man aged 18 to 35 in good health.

CDR3 sequence (DNA): TGTGCCAGCAGTAACGGCCAAACTACTGGAAACACCATATATTTT. Protein: CASSNGQTTGNTIYF. This rearrangement joins TRBV6-5 to TRBJ1-3, with unresolved D. Deletions cut 5 bases from V and 2 bases from J, with 13 bases between. The length of the CDR3 is 15 residues. Germline V lookup: CDR1 MNHEY, CDR2 SVGAGI.